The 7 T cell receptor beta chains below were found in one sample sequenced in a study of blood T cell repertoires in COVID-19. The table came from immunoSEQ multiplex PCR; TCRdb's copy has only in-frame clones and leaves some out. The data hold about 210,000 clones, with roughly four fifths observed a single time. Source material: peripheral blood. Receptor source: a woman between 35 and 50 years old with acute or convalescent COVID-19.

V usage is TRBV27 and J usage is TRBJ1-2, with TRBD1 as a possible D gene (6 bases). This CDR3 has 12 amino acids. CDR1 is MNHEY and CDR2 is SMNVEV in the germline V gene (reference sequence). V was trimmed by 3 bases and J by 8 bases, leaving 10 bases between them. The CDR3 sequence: CASSLTGGGYTF. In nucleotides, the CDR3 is TGTGCCAGCAGTTTGACAGGCGGAGGCTACACCTTC.

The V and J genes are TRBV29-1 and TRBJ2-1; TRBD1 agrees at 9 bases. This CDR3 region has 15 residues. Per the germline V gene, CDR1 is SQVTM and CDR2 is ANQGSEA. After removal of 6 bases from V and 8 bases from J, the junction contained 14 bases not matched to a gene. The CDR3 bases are TGCAGCGTCGATCTCCGGGACAGGGTCGGGCATGAGCAGTTCTTC. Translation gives CSVDLRDRVGHEQFF.

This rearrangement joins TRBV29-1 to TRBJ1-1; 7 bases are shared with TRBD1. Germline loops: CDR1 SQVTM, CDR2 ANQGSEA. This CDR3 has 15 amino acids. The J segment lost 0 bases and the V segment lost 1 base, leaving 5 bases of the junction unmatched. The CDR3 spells CSVEGGTAMNTEAFF. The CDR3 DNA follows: TGCAGCGTTGAAGGGGGGACAGCGATGAACACTGAAGCTTTCTTT.

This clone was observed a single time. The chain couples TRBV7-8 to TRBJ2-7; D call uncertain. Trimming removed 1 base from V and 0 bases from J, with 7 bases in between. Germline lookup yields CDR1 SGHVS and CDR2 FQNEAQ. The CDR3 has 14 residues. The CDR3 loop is CASSLVAASYEQYF. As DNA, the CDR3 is TGTGCCAGCAGCTTAGTTGCGGCCTCCTACGAGCAGTACTTC.

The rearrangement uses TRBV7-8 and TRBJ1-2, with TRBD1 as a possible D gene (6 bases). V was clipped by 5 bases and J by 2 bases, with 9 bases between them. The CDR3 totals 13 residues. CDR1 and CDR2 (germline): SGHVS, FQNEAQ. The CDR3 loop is CASSIDRNYGYTF. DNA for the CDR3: TGTGCCAGCAGCATTGACAGGAACTATGGCTACACCTTC.

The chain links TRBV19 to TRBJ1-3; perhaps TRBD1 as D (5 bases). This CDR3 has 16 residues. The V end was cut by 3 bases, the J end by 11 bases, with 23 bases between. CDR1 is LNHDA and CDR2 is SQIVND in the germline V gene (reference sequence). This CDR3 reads CASSIGSGAFLSAIYF. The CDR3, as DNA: TGTGCCAGTAGTATTGGATCTGGGGCTTTCCTTTCCGCCATATATTTT.

CDR3 nucleotide sequence: TGTGCCAGCTACCCGGGACAGGGGGCGACACCCAAAAACATTCAGTACTTC. Encoded protein: CASYPGQGATPKNIQYF. This chain links TRBV2 with TRBJ2-4; the match to TRBD1 covers 12 bases. Germline V gene data show CDR1 as SNHLY and CDR2 as FYNNEI. Trimming took 8 bases from V and 2 from J; bases not matched to a gene: 10. The CDR3 runs to 17 residues.